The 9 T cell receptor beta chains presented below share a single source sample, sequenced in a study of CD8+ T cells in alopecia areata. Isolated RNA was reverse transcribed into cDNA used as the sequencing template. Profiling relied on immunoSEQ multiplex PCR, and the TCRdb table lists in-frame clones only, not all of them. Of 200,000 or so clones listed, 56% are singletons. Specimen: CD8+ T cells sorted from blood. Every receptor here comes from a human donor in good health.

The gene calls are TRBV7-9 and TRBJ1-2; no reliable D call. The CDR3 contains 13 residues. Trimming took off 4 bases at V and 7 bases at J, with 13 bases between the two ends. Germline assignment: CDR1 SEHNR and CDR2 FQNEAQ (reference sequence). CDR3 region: CASSSSPSGGYTF. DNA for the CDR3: TGTGCCAGCAGCTCGTCACCTTCGGGTGGCTACACCTTC.

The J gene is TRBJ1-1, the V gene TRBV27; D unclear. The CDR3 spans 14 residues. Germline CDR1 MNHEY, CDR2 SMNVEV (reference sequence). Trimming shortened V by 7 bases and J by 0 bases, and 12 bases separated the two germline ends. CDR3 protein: CASTPGPMNTEAFF. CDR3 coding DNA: TGTGCCAGCACCCCAGGACCGATGAACACTGAAGCTTTCTTT.

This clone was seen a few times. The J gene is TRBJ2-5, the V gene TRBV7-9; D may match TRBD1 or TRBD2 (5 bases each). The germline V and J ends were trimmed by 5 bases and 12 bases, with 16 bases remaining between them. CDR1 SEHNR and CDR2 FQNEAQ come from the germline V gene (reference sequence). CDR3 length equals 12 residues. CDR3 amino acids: CASSPGTLPKYF. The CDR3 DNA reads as TGTGCCAGCAGCCCCGGGACCCTCCCCAAGTACTTC.

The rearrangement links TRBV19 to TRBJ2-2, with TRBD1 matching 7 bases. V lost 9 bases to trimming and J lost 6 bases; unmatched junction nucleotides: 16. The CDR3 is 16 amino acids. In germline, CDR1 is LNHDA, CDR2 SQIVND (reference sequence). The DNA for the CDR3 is TGTGCCAGCACCCCTGCGCAGGGGGATATCTCCGGGGAGCTGTTTTTT. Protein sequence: CASTPAQGDISGELFF.

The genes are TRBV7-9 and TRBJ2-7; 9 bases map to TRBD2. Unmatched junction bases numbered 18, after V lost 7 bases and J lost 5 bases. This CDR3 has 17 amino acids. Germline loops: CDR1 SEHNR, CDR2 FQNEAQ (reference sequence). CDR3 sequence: CASIPPADLAGEDEQYF. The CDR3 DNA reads TGTGCCAGCATCCCACCGGCGGACTTAGCGGGGGAAGACGAGCAGTACTTC.

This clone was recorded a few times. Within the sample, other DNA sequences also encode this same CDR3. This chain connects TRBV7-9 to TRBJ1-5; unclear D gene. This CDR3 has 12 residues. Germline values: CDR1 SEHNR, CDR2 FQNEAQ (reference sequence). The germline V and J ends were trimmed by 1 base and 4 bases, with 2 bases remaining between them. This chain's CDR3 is CASSLGNQPQHF. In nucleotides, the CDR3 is TGTGCCAGCAGCTTAGGGAATCAGCCCCAGCATTTT. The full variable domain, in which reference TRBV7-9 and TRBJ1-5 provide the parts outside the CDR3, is DTGVSQNPRHKITKRGQNVTFRCDPISEHNRLYWYRQTLGQGPEFLTYFQNEAQLEKSRLLSDRFSAERPKGSFSTLEIQRTEQGDSAMYLCASSLGNQPQHFGDGTRLSIL.

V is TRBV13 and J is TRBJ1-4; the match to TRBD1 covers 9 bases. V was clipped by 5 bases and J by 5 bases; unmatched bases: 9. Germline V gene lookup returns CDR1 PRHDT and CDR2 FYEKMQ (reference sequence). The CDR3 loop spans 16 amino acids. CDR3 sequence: CASSLQRGTGNEKLFF. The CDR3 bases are TGTGCCAGCAGCCTGCAAAGGGGGACAGGGAATGAAAAACTGTTTTTT.

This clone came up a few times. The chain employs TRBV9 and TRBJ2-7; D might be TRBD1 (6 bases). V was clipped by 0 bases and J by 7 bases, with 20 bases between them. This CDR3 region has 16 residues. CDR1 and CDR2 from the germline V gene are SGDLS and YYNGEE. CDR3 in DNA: TGTGCCAGCAGCGTAGATCCAGGGGCACGAGGGGATGAGCAGTACTTC. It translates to CASSVDPGARGDEQYF.

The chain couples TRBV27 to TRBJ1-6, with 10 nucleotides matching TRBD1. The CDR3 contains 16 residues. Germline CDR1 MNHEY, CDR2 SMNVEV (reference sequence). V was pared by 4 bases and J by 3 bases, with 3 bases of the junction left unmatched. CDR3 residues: CASSSRDRGYNSPLHF. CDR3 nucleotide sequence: TGTGCCAGCAGTTCCCGGGACAGGGGCTATAATTCACCCCTCCACTTT.